A single sample is the source of the 9 T cell receptor beta chains below, sequenced in a study of T cell responses to AZD1222 COVID-19 vaccine. Assay: immunoSEQ multiplex PCR; the TCRdb copy retains only in-frame clones and omits some. This repertoire shows 150,000 or so clones, approximately 92% found once; its top ten account for 3% to 4%. The source was peripheral blood, collected 28 days after the second AZD1222 dose. The receptors derive from an adult who received the AZD1222 COVID-19 vaccine.

The J gene is TRBJ2-1, the V gene TRBV28, with TRBD2 as a possible D gene (5 bases). Germline V gene sequence: CDR1 MDHEN, CDR2 SYDVKM. Trimming took 5 bases from V and 4 from J, leaving 12 bases between them. This CDR3 spans 14 amino acids. The CDR3 protein is CASSPLPGYNEQFF. The CDR3 DNA is TGTGCCAGCAGTCCCCTCCCGGGATACAATGAGCAGTTCTTC.

This clone has only one observation. V usage is TRBV5-1 and J usage is TRBJ1-2; no definite D call. The CDR3 loop spans 14 amino acids. V dropped 2 bases and J dropped 2 bases, with 10 bases sitting between them. Germline CDR1 and CDR2: SGHRS and YFSETQ. The CDR3, as DNA: TGCGCCAGCAGCTTTGGACGGGAAAACTATGGCTACACCTTC. It is translated as CASSFGRENYGYTF.

The J gene is TRBJ2-7, the V gene TRBV27; 7 positions match TRBD1. V shed 3 bases and J 3 bases; nucleotides not matched to a gene: 2. The V gene's germline CDR1 is MNHEY and CDR2 SMNVEV (reference sequence). This CDR3 region has 13 residues. In DNA, the CDR3 is TGTGCCAGCAGTTTCAGGGGGAGCTACGAGCAGTACTTC. Amino acids: CASSFRGSYEQYF.

This chain links TRBV24-1 with TRBJ2-1, with D possibly being TRBD1 (5 bases). Trimming pared 9 bases from V and 4 bases from J, leaving 9 bases between. The CDR3 is 12 amino acids. Germline CDR1 KGHDR, CDR2 SFDVKD. The CDR3 nucleotides are TGTGCCACCTCTGACAGTTACAATGAGCAGTTCTTC. It yields the protein CATSDSYNEQFF.

The rearrangement links TRBV11-3 to TRBJ2-1; D gene ambiguous. Trimming left V 2 bases short and J 9 bases short, with 5 bases between. This CDR3 is built from 11 residues. From germline, CDR1 is SGHNT and CDR2 YENEEA. CDR3 residues: CASSLRAEQFF. DNA for the CDR3: TGTGCCAGCAGCTTAAGGGCTGAGCAGTTCTTC.

This chain connects TRBV10-2 to TRBJ1-1; TRBD1 matches 7 bases. The CDR3 consists of 14 residues. CDR1 is WSHSY and CDR2 is SAAADI in the germline V gene. J gave up 4 bases and V 4 bases, and 6 bases lay outside the gene matches. The CDR3 is CASSGTGAATEAFF. As DNA, the CDR3 is TGCGCCAGCAGTGGTACAGGGGCGGCCACTGAAGCTTTCTTT.

The V and J genes are TRBV27 and TRBJ1-1; D is possibly TRBD1 (5 bases). V was shortened by 5 bases and J by 5 bases, with 18 bases between the two germline ends. The CDR3 extends over 15 amino acids. The germline gives CDR1 MNHEY, CDR2 SMNVEV (reference sequence). The CDR3 bases are TGTGCCAGCAGTATTAGCCGGGGCTTGGGGACTGAAGCTTTCTTT. This encodes CASSISRGLGTEAFF.

The chain employs TRBV28 and TRBJ1-2, with a tentative D call TRBD1 (5 bases). The CDR3 consists of 16 residues. The germline V gene has CDR1 MDHEN and CDR2 SYDVKM. V shed 6 bases and J shed 6 bases, with 23 bases lying between them. CDR3 sequence (DNA): TGTGCCAGCAGCCTCCCCGCAGGGCTACACCTCAATGGCTACACCTTC. This translates into CASSLPAGLHLNGYTF.

The chain couples TRBV23-1 to TRBJ1-3; 7 bases line up with TRBD1. TRBV23-1 is an open reading frame whose function is uncertain. This CDR3 is built from 15 residues. V shed 4 bases, J shed 4 bases, and the junction held 7 bases outside the gene matches. CDR3 nucleotide sequence: TGCGCCAGCAGTCGTACAACAGGGGAAGGAAACACCATATATTTT. As protein: CASSRTTGEGNTIYF.